The clone carrying this TCR beta chain showed up just a few times. This sample is drawn from a study of blood T cells in healthy people across ages. Germline trimming cut 3 bases from V and 4 bases from J; bases unmatched to any gene: 4. The length of the CDR3 is 15 residues. CDR1 is DFQATT, CDR2 SNEGSKA, per germline (reference sequence). Primers used in a second PCR of roughly 6 to 11 cycles were a sample-barcoded 5' primer and a J-beta primer mix. TCRdb independently ran MiXCR on the 5' RACE reads; one entry per CDR3 protein. The sample records approximately 780,000 distinct CDR3 sequences, roughly 24% being singletons. These data also formed part of another study, on T cells of mothers and their children.

The chain joins TRBV20-1 to TRBJ2-1; TRBD2 matches at 12 bases. The sequenced sample consisted of blood. The clonotype comes from a boy between 5 and 17 years old in good health. CDR3: CSASPTSGGYNEQFF. The CDR3 DNA reads as TGCAGTGCTAGCCCCACTAGCGGGGGGTACAATGAGCAGTTCTTC.